The clone carrying this T cell receptor beta chain was counted only a few times. Antigen specificity is unknown. Beta-chain TCR CDR3 regions were amplified from RNA transcripts. HTBI primers served in a first-round RT-PCR, which a second-round multiplex PCR followed. TCRdb recomputed calls from the multiplex PCR reads with MiXCR, one row per CDR3 protein. The sample shows 200,000 to 250,000 distinct CDR3 sequences, around 50% of them seen only once. The data are from a study of Graves' ophthalmopathy and Graves' hyperthyroidism. Study overall: Sampling took place at initial diagnosis, with peripheral blood obtained before any treatment. The study, taken as a whole, reports: Most clonotypes expanded in thyroid above 0.001 frequency were present in blood too. Both an approximately 68% sensitivity and a 72.22% specificity characterized the model's predictions of ophthalmopathy progression.

Ineligible for inclusion were patients with other autoimmune diseases, uncontrolled infections, pregnancy or lactation. Sequencing was performed on peripheral blood. The receptor was derived from an adult man with Graves' ophthalmopathy.

CDR3 sequence reads: CASSLRLANTGELFF. Here the CDR3 DNA reads TGTGCCAGCAGCTTAAGGCTGGCGAACACCGGGGAGCTGTTTTTT. V usage is TRBV14 and J usage is TRBJ2-2; D is undetermined. This CDR3 contains 15 residues. CDR1 is SGHDN and CDR2 is FVKESK in the germline V gene. With 5 bases removed from V and 0 bases from J, the gap between germline ends came to 10 bases. The variable domain in full, with the rest retrieved from reference TRBV14 and TRBJ2-2, is EAGVTQFPSHSVIEKGQTVTLRCDPISGHDNLYWYRRVMGKEIKFLLHFVKESKQDESGMPNNRFLAERTGGTYSTLKVQPAELEDSGVYFCASSLRLANTGELFFGEGSRLTVL.